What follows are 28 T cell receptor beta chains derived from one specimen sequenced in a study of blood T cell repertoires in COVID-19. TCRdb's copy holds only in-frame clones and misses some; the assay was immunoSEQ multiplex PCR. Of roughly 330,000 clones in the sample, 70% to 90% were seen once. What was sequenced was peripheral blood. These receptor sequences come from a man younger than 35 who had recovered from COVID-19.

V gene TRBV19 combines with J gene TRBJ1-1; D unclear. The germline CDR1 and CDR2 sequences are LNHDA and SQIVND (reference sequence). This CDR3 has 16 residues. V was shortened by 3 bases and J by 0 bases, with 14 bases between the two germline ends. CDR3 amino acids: CASSIGEDGMNTEAFF. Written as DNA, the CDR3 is TGTGCCAGTAGTATTGGGGAGGACGGGATGAACACTGAAGCTTTCTTT.

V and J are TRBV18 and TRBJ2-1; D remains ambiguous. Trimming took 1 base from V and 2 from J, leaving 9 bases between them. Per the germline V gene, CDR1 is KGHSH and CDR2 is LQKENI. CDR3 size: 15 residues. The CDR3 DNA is TGTGCCAGCTCACCACAGACTTATCCCTACAATGAGCAGTTCTTC. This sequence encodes CASSPQTYPYNEQFF. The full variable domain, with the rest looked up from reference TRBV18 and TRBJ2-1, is NAGVMQNPRHLVRRRGQEARLRCSPMKGHSHVYWYRQLPEEGLKFMVYLQKENIIDESGMPKERFSAEFPKEGPSILRIQQVVRGDSAAYFCASSPQTYPYNEQFFGPGTRLTVL.

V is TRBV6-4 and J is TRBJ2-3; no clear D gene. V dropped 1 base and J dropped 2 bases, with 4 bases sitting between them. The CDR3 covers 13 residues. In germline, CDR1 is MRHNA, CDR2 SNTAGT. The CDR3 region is CASSDFSTDTQYF. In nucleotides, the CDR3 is TGTGCCAGCAGTGACTTCTCCACAGATACGCAGTATTTT.

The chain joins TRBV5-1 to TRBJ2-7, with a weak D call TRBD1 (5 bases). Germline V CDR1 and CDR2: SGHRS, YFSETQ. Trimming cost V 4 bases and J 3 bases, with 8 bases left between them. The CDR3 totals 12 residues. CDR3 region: CASSDSLYEQYF. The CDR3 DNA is TGCGCCAGCAGCGACAGCCTCTACGAGCAGTACTTC.

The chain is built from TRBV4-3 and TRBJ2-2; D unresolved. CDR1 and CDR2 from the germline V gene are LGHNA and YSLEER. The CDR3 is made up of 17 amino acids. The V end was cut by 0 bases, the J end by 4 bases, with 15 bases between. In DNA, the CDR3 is TGCGCCAGCAGCCAAGAGTCTTGGCAGACTCCCACCGGGGAGCTGTTTTTT. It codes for CASSQESWQTPTGELFF.

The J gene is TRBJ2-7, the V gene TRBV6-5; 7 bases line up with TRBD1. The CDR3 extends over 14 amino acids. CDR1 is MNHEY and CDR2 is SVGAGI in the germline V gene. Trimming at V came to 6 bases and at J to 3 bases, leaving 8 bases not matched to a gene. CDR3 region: CASSAGTAVYEQYF. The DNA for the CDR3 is TGTGCCAGCAGCGCCGGGACAGCGGTCTACGAGCAGTACTTC.

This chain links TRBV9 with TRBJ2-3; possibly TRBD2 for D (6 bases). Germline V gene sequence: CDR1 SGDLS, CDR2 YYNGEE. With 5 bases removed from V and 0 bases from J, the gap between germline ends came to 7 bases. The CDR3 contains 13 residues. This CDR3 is CASRGGSTDTQYF. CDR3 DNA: TGTGCCAGCAGAGGAGGGAGCACAGATACGCAGTATTTT.

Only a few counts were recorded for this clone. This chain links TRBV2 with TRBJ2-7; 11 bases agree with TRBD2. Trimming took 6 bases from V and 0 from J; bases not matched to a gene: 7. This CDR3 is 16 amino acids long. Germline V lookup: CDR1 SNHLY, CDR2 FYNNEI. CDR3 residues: CASRVSLAGGSYEQYF. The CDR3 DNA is TGTGCCAGCAGGGTATCTCTAGCGGGAGGCTCCTACGAGCAGTACTTC.

Written as DNA, the CDR3 is TGTGCCAGTACCGACAACTCCTACGAGCAGTACTTC. This encodes CASTDNSYEQYF. The V and J genes are TRBV19 and TRBJ2-7; D remains unclear. The V end lost 7 bases, the J end lost 0 bases, and 7 bases lay between the germline ends. This CDR3 comprises 12 residues. Germline CDR1 reads LNHDA; CDR2 reads SQIVND (reference sequence).

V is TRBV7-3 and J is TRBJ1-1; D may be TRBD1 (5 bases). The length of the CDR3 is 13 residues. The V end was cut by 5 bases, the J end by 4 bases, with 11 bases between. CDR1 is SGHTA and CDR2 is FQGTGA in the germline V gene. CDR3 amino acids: CASSPPGGTEAFF. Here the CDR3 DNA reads TGTGCCAGCAGCCCCCCGGGGGGCACTGAAGCTTTCTTT.

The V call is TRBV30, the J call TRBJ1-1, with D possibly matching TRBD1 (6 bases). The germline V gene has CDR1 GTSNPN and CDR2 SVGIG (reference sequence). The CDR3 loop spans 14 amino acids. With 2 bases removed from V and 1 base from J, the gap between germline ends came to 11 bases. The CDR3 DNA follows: TGTGCCTGGAGTAGGGGGGGGACGAACACTGAAGCTTTCTTT. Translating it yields CAWSRGGTNTEAFF.

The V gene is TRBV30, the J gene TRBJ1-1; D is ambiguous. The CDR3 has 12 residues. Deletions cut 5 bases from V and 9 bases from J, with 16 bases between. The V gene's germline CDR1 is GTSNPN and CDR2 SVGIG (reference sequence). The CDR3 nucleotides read TGTGCCTGGTCCCCCGGCGGCCCCCAAGCTTTCTTT. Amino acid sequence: CAWSPGGPQAFF.

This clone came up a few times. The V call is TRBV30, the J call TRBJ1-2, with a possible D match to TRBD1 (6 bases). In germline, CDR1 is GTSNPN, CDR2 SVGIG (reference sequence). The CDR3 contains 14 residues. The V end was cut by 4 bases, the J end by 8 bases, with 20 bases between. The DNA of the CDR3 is TGTGCCTGGACTGTGGATACAGGGTCAGGGGGCTACACCTTC. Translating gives CAWTVDTGSGGYTF.

The CDR3 DNA reads as TGTGCCAGCAGCCTCGAAGGGGTAGCGGGACACGAGCAGTACTTC. Residues: CASSLEGVAGHEQYF. V usage is TRBV7-3 and J usage is TRBJ2-7; 8 nucleotides agree with TRBD2. The J segment lost 5 bases and the V segment lost 5 bases, leaving 11 bases of the junction unmatched. The germline CDR1 and CDR2 sequences are SGHTA and FQGTGA. This CDR3 spans 15 amino acids.

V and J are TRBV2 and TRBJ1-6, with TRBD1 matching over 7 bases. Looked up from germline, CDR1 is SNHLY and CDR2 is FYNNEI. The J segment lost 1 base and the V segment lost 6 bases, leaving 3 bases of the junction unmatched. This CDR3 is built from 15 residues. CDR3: CASREQGSYNSPLHF. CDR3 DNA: TGTGCCAGCAGAGAACAGGGGTCCTATAATTCACCCCTCCACTTT.

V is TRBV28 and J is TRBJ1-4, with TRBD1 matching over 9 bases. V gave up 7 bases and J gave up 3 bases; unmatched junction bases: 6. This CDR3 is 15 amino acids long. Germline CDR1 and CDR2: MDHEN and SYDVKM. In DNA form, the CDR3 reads TGTGCCAGCAACCCCCGGGACAGGGCTAATGAAAAACTGTTTTTT. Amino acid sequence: CASNPRDRANEKLFF.

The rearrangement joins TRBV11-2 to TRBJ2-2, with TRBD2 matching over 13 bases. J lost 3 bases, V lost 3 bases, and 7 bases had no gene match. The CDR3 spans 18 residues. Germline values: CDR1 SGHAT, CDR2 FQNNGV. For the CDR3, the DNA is TGTGCCAGCAGCTTCAGGACTAGCGGGGGTTGGGACACCGGGGAGCTGTTTTTT. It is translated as CASSFRTSGGWDTGELFF.

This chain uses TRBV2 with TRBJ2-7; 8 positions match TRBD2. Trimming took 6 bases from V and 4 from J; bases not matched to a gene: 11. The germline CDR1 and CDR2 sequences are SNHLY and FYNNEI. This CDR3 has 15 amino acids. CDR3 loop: CASSPMGGRSYEQYF. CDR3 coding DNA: TGTGCCAGCAGCCCCATGGGCGGGAGGAGTTACGAGCAGTACTTC. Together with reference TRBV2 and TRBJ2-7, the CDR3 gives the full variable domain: EPEVTQTPSHQVTQMGQEVILRCVPISNHLYFYWYRQILGQKVEFLVSFYNNEISEKSEIFDDQFSVERPDGSNFTLKIRSTKLEDSAMYFCASSPMGGRSYEQYFGPGTRLTVT.

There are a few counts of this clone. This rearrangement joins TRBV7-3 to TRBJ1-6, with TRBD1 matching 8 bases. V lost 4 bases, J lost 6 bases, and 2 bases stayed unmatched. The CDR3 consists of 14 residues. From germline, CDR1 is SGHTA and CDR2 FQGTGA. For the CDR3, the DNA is TGTGCCAGCAGCTCACAGGGGGGTAATTCACCCCTCCACTTT. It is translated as CASSSQGGNSPLHF.

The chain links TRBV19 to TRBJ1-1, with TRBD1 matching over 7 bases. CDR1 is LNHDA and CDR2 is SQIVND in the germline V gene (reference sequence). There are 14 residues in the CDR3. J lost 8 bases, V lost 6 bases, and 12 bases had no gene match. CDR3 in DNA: TGTGCCAGTAGCACAGGGGCCAGAATCGCGGAAGCTTTCTTT. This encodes CASSTGARIAEAFF.

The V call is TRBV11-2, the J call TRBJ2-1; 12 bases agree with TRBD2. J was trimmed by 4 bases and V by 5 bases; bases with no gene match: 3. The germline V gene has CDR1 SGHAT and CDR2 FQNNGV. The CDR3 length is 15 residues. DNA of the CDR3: TGTGCCAGCAGCCCCGGACTAGCGGGGTACAATGAGCAGTTCTTC. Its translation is CASSPGLAGYNEQFF.

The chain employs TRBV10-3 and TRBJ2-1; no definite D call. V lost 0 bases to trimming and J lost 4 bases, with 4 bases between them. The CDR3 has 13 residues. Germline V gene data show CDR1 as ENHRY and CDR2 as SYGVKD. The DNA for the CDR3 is TGTGCCATCAGTGAGTCCAGATACAATGAGCAGTTCTTC. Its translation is CAISESRYNEQFF.

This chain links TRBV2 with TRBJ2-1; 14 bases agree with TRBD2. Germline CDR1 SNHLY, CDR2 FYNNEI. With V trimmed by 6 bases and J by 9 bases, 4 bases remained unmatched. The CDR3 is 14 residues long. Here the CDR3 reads CASRGLAGEGEQFF. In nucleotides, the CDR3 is TGTGCCAGCAGGGGACTAGCGGGAGAGGGTGAGCAGTTCTTC.

The chain's CDR3 is CASSLKRIGGYTF. The CDR3 DNA reads as TGTGCCAGCAGCCTCAAACGAATCGGTGGCTACACCTTC. This chain connects TRBV12-3 or TRBV12-4 to TRBJ1-2; D unclear. V lost 6 bases and J 7 bases, leaving 15 bases between the germline ends. This CDR3 region has 13 residues.

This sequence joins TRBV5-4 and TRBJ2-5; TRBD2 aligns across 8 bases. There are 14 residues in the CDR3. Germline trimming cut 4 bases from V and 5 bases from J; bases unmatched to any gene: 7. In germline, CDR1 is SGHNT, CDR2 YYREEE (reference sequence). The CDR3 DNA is TGTGCCAGCAGCGTGGTGACGGGGGGGGAGACCCAGTACTTC. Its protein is CASSVVTGGETQYF.

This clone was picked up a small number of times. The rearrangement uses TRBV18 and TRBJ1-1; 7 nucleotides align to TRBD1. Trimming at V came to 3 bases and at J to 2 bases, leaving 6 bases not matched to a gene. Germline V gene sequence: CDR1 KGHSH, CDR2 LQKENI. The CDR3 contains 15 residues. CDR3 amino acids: CASSPTEGANTEAFF. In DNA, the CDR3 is TGTGCCAGCTCACCTACCGAGGGGGCCAACACTGAAGCTTTCTTT.

The CDR3 loop is CASSLEGQGNTIYF. The DNA of the CDR3 is TGCGCCAGCAGCTTGGAGGGACAAGGAAACACCATATATTTT. V and J are TRBV5-1 and TRBJ1-3; D is possibly TRBD1 (6 bases). V was pared by 0 bases and J by 4 bases, with 8 bases between. CDR1 and CDR2 (germline): SGHRS, YFSETQ. The CDR3 is 14 residues long. The variable domain in full, with the rest retrieved from reference TRBV5-1 and TRBJ1-3, is KAGVTQTPRYLIKTRGQQVTLSCSPISGHRSVSWYQQTPGQGLQFLFEYFSETQRNKGNFPGRFSGRQFSNSRSEMNVSTLELGDSALYLCASSLEGQGNTIYFGEGSWLTVV.

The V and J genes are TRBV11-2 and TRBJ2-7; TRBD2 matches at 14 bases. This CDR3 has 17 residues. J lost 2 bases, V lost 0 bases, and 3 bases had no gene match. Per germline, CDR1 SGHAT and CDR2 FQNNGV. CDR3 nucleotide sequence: TGTGCCAGCAGCTTAGAGGGGGGACTAGCGGGAGCCTACGAGCAGTACTTC. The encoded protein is CASSLEGGLAGAYEQYF.